The rows below give T cell receptor beta chains drawn from one sample of a study of early T cells in non-severe SARS-CoV-2 infection. MiXCR, applied by TCRdb to the 5' RACE reads, yields one record per CDR3 protein. The sample gives about 64,000 distinct CDR3 sequences, around 12% of which show up once; more than 1.2% is in the top ten. Sequenced here: whole blood, sampled at baseline. Receptors originate from an adult who was a healthcare worker with PCR-confirmed SARS-CoV-2 infection or an uninfected control (not recorded which). The CDR3 runs from the conserved cysteine through the conserved F or W. A D gene is named only where the DNA matches it firmly. Size values are once, few and many counts, or a class for expanded clones, and some rows have none.

D gene: TRBD1
J gene: TRBJ1-4
clone size: many
V gene: TRBV14
CDR3 DNA: TGTGCCAGCAGCCAACGGGACAGAGTTGGTGCTGAAAAACTGTTTTTT
CDR3 protein: CASSQRDRVGAEKLFF

D gene: TRBD2
J gene: TRBJ2-4
clone size: NA
V gene: TRBV11-2
CDR3 DNA: TGTGCCAGCAGCTTAGCCGGGACTAGCGGGGCTCTAGCCAAAAACATTCAGTACTTC
CDR3 protein: CASSLAGTSGALAKNIQYF

D gene: TRBD1
J gene: TRBJ1-1
clone size: few
V gene: TRBV20-1
CDR3 DNA: TGCAGTGCTATAAAGACAGGGGGGAACACTGAAGCTTTCTTT
CDR3 protein: CSAIKTGGNTEAFF

D gene: NA
J gene: TRBJ1-5
clone size: NA
V gene: TRBV7-2
CDR3 DNA: TGTGCCAGCAGCCGGAACCTGAATCAGCCCCAGCATTTT
CDR3 protein: CASSRNLNQPQHF

D gene: TRBD1
J gene: TRBJ1-3
clone size: many
V gene: TRBV2
CDR3 DNA: TGTGCCAGCAGTGACCAGGACAGGGGTGGAAACACCATATATTTT
CDR3 protein: CASSDQDRGGNTIYF

D gene: TRBD1
J gene: TRBJ1-1
clone size: NA
V gene: TRBV20-1
CDR3 DNA: TGCAGTGCAGAACAGGGGGCGGCTGAAGCTTTCTTT
CDR3 protein: CSAEQGAAEAFF

D gene: NA
J gene: TRBJ2-4
clone size: few
V gene: TRBV12-3/TRBV12-4
CDR3 DNA: TGTGCCAGCATGGCGTTACTAGCCAAAAACATTCAGTACTTC
CDR3 protein: CASMALLAKNIQYF

D gene: NA
J gene: TRBJ2-6
clone size: few
V gene: TRBV5-1
CDR3 DNA: TGCGCCAGCTCTTCTGGCTCTGGGGCCAACGTCCTGACTTTC
CDR3 protein: CASSSGSGANVLTF

D gene: TRBD1
J gene: TRBJ2-1
clone size: NA
V gene: TRBV2
CDR3 DNA: TGTGCCAGCAGCCCGACGGGGACAGGGTTACACAATGAGCAGTTCTTC
CDR3 protein: CASSPTGTGLHNEQFF

D gene: TRBD2
J gene: TRBJ2-3
clone size: many
V gene: TRBV15
CDR3 DNA: TGTGCCACCAGCAGAGACCGAGGGGAGGGTTCAGATACGCAGTATTTT
CDR3 protein: CATSRDRGEGSDTQYF

D gene: NA
J gene: TRBJ1-1
clone size: many
V gene: TRBV7-2
CDR3 DNA: TGTGCCAGCAGCCCAAGGGGTAAAACTGAAGCTTTCTTT
CDR3 protein: CASSPRGKTEAFF

D gene: TRBD1
J gene: TRBJ2-7
clone size: few
V gene: TRBV20-1
CDR3 DNA: TGCAGTGCTGGCCCAGGGACAGGCCTCTGGGAGCAGTACTTC
CDR3 protein: CSAGPGTGLWEQYF

D gene: TRBD2
J gene: TRBJ2-6
clone size: NA
V gene: TRBV29-1
CDR3 DNA: TGCAGCGTTGAAGAAAGGCTAGCGGGTGGCTCTGGGGCCAACGTCCTGACTTTC
CDR3 protein: CSVEERLAGGSGANVLTF

D gene: TRBD2
J gene: TRBJ2-7
clone size: few
V gene: TRBV20-1
CDR3 DNA: TGCAGTGCCCCGGTGGGGACTAGCTCCTACGAGCAGTACTTC
CDR3 protein: CSAPVGTSSYEQYF

D gene: NA
J gene: TRBJ2-7
clone size: few
V gene: TRBV19
CDR3 DNA: TGTGCCAGTAGCCCCCGGACAGATAATTACGAGCAGTACTTC
CDR3 protein: CASSPRTDNYEQYF

D gene: NA
J gene: TRBJ2-1
clone size: NA
V gene: TRBV27
CDR3 DNA: TGTGCCAGCAGTTCGGTCCCTTACAATGAGCAGTTCTTC
CDR3 protein: CASSSVPYNEQFF

D gene: NA
J gene: TRBJ1-3
clone size: NA
V gene: TRBV7-2
CDR3 DNA: TGTGCCAGCAGCCTCACGGGCTTCTCTGGAAACACCATATATTTT
CDR3 protein: CASSLTGFSGNTIYF

D gene: NA
J gene: TRBJ2-1
clone size: many
V gene: TRBV6-2/TRBV6-3
CDR3 DNA: TGTGCCAGCAGTTACGCGGAGACAAATGAGCAGTTCTTC
CDR3 protein: CASSYAETNEQFF

D gene: TRBD1
J gene: TRBJ2-3
clone size: NA
V gene: TRBV12-3/TRBV12-4
CDR3 DNA: TGTGCCAGCAGCCCGGACAGGCCGTTGGATACGCAGTATTTT
CDR3 protein: CASSPDRPLDTQYF

D gene: NA
J gene: TRBJ1-1
clone size: few
V gene: TRBV20-1
CDR3 DNA: TGCAGTGCTAGAGACAGGGTCGGAACTGAAGCTTTCTTT
CDR3 protein: CSARDRVGTEAFF

D gene: NA
J gene: TRBJ2-5
clone size: NA
V gene: TRBV7-2
CDR3 DNA: TGTGCCAGCAGCTTAGTCTCCCGCGGGAGGCTCAGGGGGGAGACCCAGTACTTC
CDR3 protein: CASSLVSRGRLRGETQYF

D gene: TRBD1
J gene: TRBJ1-6
clone size: NA
V gene: TRBV3-1
CDR3 DNA: TGTGCCAGCAGCCGAACAGCCGGGACAGGGAATTCACCCCTCCACTTT
CDR3 protein: CASSRTAGTGNSPLHF

D gene: TRBD1
J gene: TRBJ1-6
clone size: few
V gene: TRBV12-3/TRBV12-4
CDR3 DNA: TGTGCCAGCAGTCCGGGACAGTGGAATTCACCCCTCCACTTT
CDR3 protein: CASSPGQWNSPLHF

D gene: TRBD2
J gene: TRBJ2-1
clone size: many
V gene: TRBV28
CDR3 DNA: TGTGCCAGCAGTTTATGGGGGGGGAATGAGCAGTTCTTC
CDR3 protein: CASSLWGGNEQFF

D gene: TRBD1
J gene: TRBJ1-2
clone size: NA
V gene: TRBV20-1
CDR3 DNA: TGCAGTGCTATGACAGGGGGGCTGAGCTATGGCTACACCTTC
CDR3 protein: CSAMTGGLSYGYTF

D gene: TRBD1
J gene: TRBJ2-2
clone size: NA
V gene: TRBV6-2/TRBV6-3
CDR3 DNA: TGTGCCAGCAGGACAGGGGACACCGGGGAGCTGTTTTTT
CDR3 protein: CASRTGDTGELFF

D gene: NA
J gene: TRBJ1-1
clone size: NA
V gene: TRBV12-5
CDR3 DNA: TGTGCTAGTGCCTCCGGGACGGAGAACACTGAAGCTTTCTTT
CDR3 protein: CASASGTENTEAFF

D gene: NA
J gene: TRBJ1-1
clone size: many
V gene: TRBV7-9
CDR3 DNA: TGTGCCAGCAGCCCCAACATCGGGGTAAACACTGAAGCTTTCTTT
CDR3 protein: CASSPNIGVNTEAFF

D gene: NA
J gene: TRBJ1-6
clone size: many
V gene: TRBV13
CDR3 DNA: TGTGCCAGCAGCTTAAGACGTCTCCCTGGCAGGCTGAATTCACCCCTCCACTTT
CDR3 protein: CASSLRRLPGRLNSPLHF

D gene: NA
J gene: TRBJ1-1
clone size: NA
V gene: TRBV13
CDR3 DNA: TGTGTCAGCACCACACAGAGACAGGAGCCTGAAGCTTTCTTT
CDR3 protein: CVSTTQRQEPEAFF

D gene: NA
J gene: TRBJ1-5
clone size: few
V gene: TRBV9
CDR3 DNA: TGTGCCAGCAGCGAAGATCAGGGGAATCAGCCCCAGCATTTT
CDR3 protein: CASSEDQGNQPQHF

D gene: NA
J gene: TRBJ1-1
clone size: many
V gene: TRBV27
CDR3 DNA: TGTGCCAGCCCGAAGGAAGCTTTCTTT
CDR3 protein: CASPKEAFF

D gene: NA
J gene: TRBJ2-1
clone size: NA
V gene: TRBV12-3/TRBV12-4
CDR3 DNA: TGTGCCAGCAGTTTAGACTCGGGCCACGGGAAAGAGTTCTTC
CDR3 protein: CASSLDSGHGKEFF

D gene: TRBD1
J gene: TRBJ2-6
clone size: few
V gene: TRBV7-7
CDR3 DNA: TGTGCCAGCAGCTTGGGGGACAGGGCTGCTGGGGCCAACGTCCTGACTTTC
CDR3 protein: CASSLGDRAAGANVLTF

D gene: NA
J gene: TRBJ2-2
clone size: few
V gene: TRBV6-4
CDR3 DNA: TGTGCCAGCAGTCCCGGGCCTGACACCGGGGAGCTGTTTTTT
CDR3 protein: CASSPGPDTGELFF

D gene: NA
J gene: TRBJ2-6
clone size: NA
V gene: TRBV3-1
CDR3 DNA: TGTGCCAGCAGCTCCTGGGACGGGAGCAGATCCGCCTCTGGGGCCAACGTCCTGACTTTC
CDR3 protein: CASSSWDGSRSASGANVLTF

D gene: NA
J gene: TRBJ1-1
clone size: many
V gene: TRBV18
CDR3 DNA: TGTGCCAGCTCACCTACGGTGAACACTGAAGCTTTCTTT
CDR3 protein: CASSPTVNTEAFF

D gene: NA
J gene: TRBJ2-3
clone size: many
V gene: TRBV28
CDR3 DNA: TGTGCCAGCAGTTTATCTCGACACTCAGACACAGATACGCAGTATTTT
CDR3 protein: CASSLSRHSDTDTQYF

D gene: NA
J gene: TRBJ2-6
clone size: few
V gene: TRBV4-2
CDR3 DNA: TGTGCCAGCAGCCAAGACCCCGGGGCCAACGTCCTGACTTTC
CDR3 protein: CASSQDPGANVLTF

D gene: NA
J gene: TRBJ2-2
clone size: NA
V gene: TRBV6-4
CDR3 DNA: TGTGCCAGCAGTGTGGAGCCATACTCCGGGGAGCTGTTTTTT
CDR3 protein: CASSVEPYSGELFF

D gene: NA
J gene: TRBJ2-2
clone size: NA
V gene: TRBV2
CDR3 DNA: TGTGCCAGCAGAGACCGGGGGAACACCGGGGAGCTGTTTTTT
CDR3 protein: CASRDRGNTGELFF

D gene: NA
J gene: TRBJ1-1
clone size: few
V gene: TRBV11-2
CDR3 DNA: TGTGCCAGCAGCTTGGGACCGACGAACACTGAAGCTTTCTTT
CDR3 protein: CASSLGPTNTEAFF

D gene: TRBD2
J gene: TRBJ2-7
clone size: few
V gene: TRBV27
CDR3 DNA: TGTGCCAGCAGTCTGCTGACTAGCGGGAGAGGCGAGCAGTACTTC
CDR3 protein: CASSLLTSGRGEQYF

D gene: NA
J gene: TRBJ2-6
clone size: NA
V gene: TRBV6-5
CDR3 DNA: TGTGCCAGCAAACCGGCTACTTCTGGGGCCAACGTCCTGACTTTC
CDR3 protein: CASKPATSGANVLTF

D gene: TRBD2
J gene: TRBJ2-1
clone size: many
V gene: TRBV27
CDR3 DNA: TGTGCCAGCAGTTTAGGTCCGACTAGCGGGAGGGCCTATTTAGGGAATGAGCAGTTCTTC
CDR3 protein: CASSLGPTSGRAYLGNEQFF

D gene: TRBD1
J gene: TRBJ2-5
clone size: NA
V gene: TRBV6-6
CDR3 DNA: TGTGCCAGCACCCAGGGAAGATCGACAGGGGGCTCCCAAGAGACCCAGTACTTC
CDR3 protein: CASTQGRSTGGSQETQYF

D gene: NA
J gene: TRBJ2-7
clone size: many
V gene: TRBV28
CDR3 DNA: TGTGCCACCTCTAGCGCAAAGGACTACGAGCAGTACTTC
CDR3 protein: CATSSAKDYEQYF

D gene: NA
J gene: TRBJ1-1
clone size: many
V gene: TRBV12-3/TRBV12-4
CDR3 DNA: TGTGCCAGCAGTTTAACAGGGTCCAACACTGAAGCTTTCTTT
CDR3 protein: CASSLTGSNTEAFF